These 19 T cell receptor beta chains were sequenced from one sample in a study of blood T cell repertoires in COVID-19. Some clones are missing from TCRdb's copy, which holds only in-frame ones; the method was immunoSEQ multiplex PCR. The data hold roughly 300,000 clones, with about 89% observed a single time. Sequencing used peripheral blood. These receptors were obtained from a woman between 45 and 65 years old who had recovered from COVID-19.

The chain recombines TRBV4-3 with TRBJ1-5; unclear D gene. This CDR3 comprises 16 residues. Germline V gene lookup returns CDR1 LGHNA and CDR2 YSLEER. V gave up 0 bases and J gave up 4 bases, with 13 bases separating them. The CDR3 region has the DNA TGCGCCAGCAGCCAAGATGTGGGCCGCTTGAATCAGCCCCAGCATTTT. This encodes CASSQDVGRLNQPQHF.

The chain uses TRBV29-1 and TRBJ2-5, with D hard to call. The CDR3 is 14 residues long. Trimming pared 3 bases from V and 1 base from J, leaving 12 bases between. CDR1 is SQVTM and CDR2 is ANQGSEA in the germline V gene. DNA for the CDR3: TGCAGCGTTGATGGCAGTTTGTTCCAAGAGACCCAGTACTTC. This gives the protein CSVDGSLFQETQYF.

The chain couples TRBV29-1 to TRBJ2-5; TRBD2 is a possible D gene (5 bases). Germline V gene lookup returns CDR1 SQVTM and CDR2 ANQGSEA. The CDR3 has 11 amino acids. Trimming left V 6 bases short and J 4 bases short, with 9 bases between. The chain's CDR3 is CSVGMVETQYF. The CDR3, as DNA: TGCAGCGTCGGGATGGTAGAGACCCAGTACTTC.

This chain joins TRBV5-1 and TRBJ1-4; possibly TRBD1 for D (6 bases). The CDR3 contains 14 residues. Germline assignment: CDR1 SGHRS and CDR2 YFSETQ. Trimming pared 3 bases from V and 4 bases from J, leaving 10 bases between. The CDR3 is CASSSGAINEKLFF. The CDR3 DNA follows: TGCGCCAGCAGCTCAGGGGCCATTAATGAAAAACTGTTTTTT. Complete variable domain (other parts from reference TRBV5-1 and TRBJ1-4): KAGVTQTPRYLIKTRGQQVTLSCSPISGHRSVSWYQQTPGQGLQFLFEYFSETQRNKGNFPGRFSGRQFSNSRSEMNVSTLELGDSALYLCASSSGAINEKLFFGSGTQLSVL.

The chain recombines TRBV11-2 with TRBJ2-4, with a tentative D call TRBD1 (5 bases). Trimming shortened V by 5 bases and J by 5 bases, and 16 bases separated the two germline ends. The CDR3 is 15 residues long. The germline gives CDR1 SGHAT, CDR2 FQNNGV. This chain's CDR3 is CASSIRQRPENIQYF. The CDR3 DNA is TGTGCCAGCAGCATCCGACAGCGTCCCGAAAACATTCAGTACTTC.

The V call is TRBV19, the J call TRBJ1-5; 8 bases agree with TRBD1. Germline V gene data show CDR1 as LNHDA and CDR2 as SQIVND (reference sequence). J lost 3 bases, V lost 7 bases, and 8 bases had no gene match. This CDR3 has 15 residues. The CDR3 is CASKRQGIYNQPQHF. The CDR3 nucleotides are TGTGCCAGTAAAAGACAGGGGATTTACAATCAGCCCCAGCATTTT.

The chain recombines TRBV13 with TRBJ2-7, with 8 bases aligning to TRBD2. The CDR3 length is 15 residues. Trimming took 5 bases from V and 0 from J; bases not matched to a gene: 6. The V gene's germline CDR1 is PRHDT and CDR2 FYEKMQ (reference sequence). The CDR3 loop is CASSPPRGASYEQYF. The CDR3 nucleotides are TGTGCCAGCAGCCCCCCGCGGGGGGCCTCCTACGAGCAGTACTTC.

V is TRBV3-1 (or the pseudogene TRBV3-2) and J is TRBJ1-3; 10 nucleotides match TRBD1. V was clipped by 1 base and J by 2 bases; unmatched bases: 8. Germline V gene data show CDR1 as LGHDT and CDR2 as YNNKEL (reference sequence). The CDR3 totals 18 residues. DNA for the CDR3: TGTGCCAGCAGCCAAGCCTTCCCCGGGACAGGGGCTGGAAACACCATATATTTT. It codes for CASSQAFPGTGAGNTIYF.

V usage is TRBV28 and J usage is TRBJ1-2; 9 bases agree with TRBD1. This CDR3 spans 15 amino acids. Germline V lookup: CDR1 MDHEN, CDR2 SYDVKM. The J segment lost 5 bases and the V segment lost 8 bases, leaving 12 bases of the junction unmatched. CDR3 in amino acids: CASHLSTGGRYGYTF. In DNA form, the CDR3 reads TGTGCCAGCCACTTGAGTACAGGGGGCAGGTATGGCTACACCTTC.

V is TRBV5-4 and J is TRBJ2-1, with 10 bases aligning to TRBD2. With 1 base clipped from V and 8 bases from J, the junction kept 6 bases outside the gene matches. This CDR3 contains 15 residues. Germline V CDR1 and CDR2: SGHNT, YYREEE (reference sequence). Written as DNA, the CDR3 is TGTGCCAGCAGCTTGATTAGCGGGGGGCCCGATGAGCAGTTCTTC. It yields the protein CASSLISGGPDEQFF.

The rearrangement joins TRBV10-1 to TRBJ2-7; D may be TRBD1 (6 bases). Germline V gene sequence: CDR1 WNHNN, CDR2 SYGVQD (reference sequence). Trimming pared 4 bases from V and 13 bases from J, leaving 23 bases between. The CDR3 is 14 residues long. DNA of the CDR3: TGCGCCAGCAGTGCAGAACAGGGACGGGGTGCACTTTACTTC. It specifies CASSAEQGRGALYF.

The CDR3 nucleotides read TGTGCCAGCAGCCCCATTGGAGACGGGGTCGCCTACGAGCAGTACTTC. Translating gives CASSPIGDGVAYEQYF. The gene calls are TRBV3-1 (or the pseudogene TRBV3-2) and TRBJ2-7, with TRBD2 as a possible D gene (5 bases). The germline gives CDR1 LGHDT, CDR2 YNNKEL (reference sequence). CDR3 length: 16 amino acids. V lost 4 bases, J lost 2 bases, and 18 bases lay in between.

The V gene is TRBV7-3, the J gene TRBJ2-7; 7 positions match TRBD2. CDR1 and CDR2 (germline): SGHTA, FQGTGA. Trimming removed 2 bases from V and 5 bases from J; junction bases left unmatched: 3. The CDR3 consists of 13 residues. CDR3 sequence reads: CASSLGLVDEQYF. The CDR3 region has the DNA TGTGCCAGCAGCTTAGGACTAGTGGACGAGCAGTACTTC.

V and J are TRBV30 and TRBJ2-5, with 7 bases aligning to TRBD2. CDR1 and CDR2 from the germline V gene are GTSNPN and SVGIG (reference sequence). The V gene end was trimmed by 0 bases and the J gene end by 2 bases; junction bases not matched to a gene: 3. This CDR3 spans 14 amino acids. The CDR3: CAWSVAGLQETQYF. DNA of the CDR3: TGTGCCTGGAGTGTAGCGGGACTACAAGAGACCCAGTACTTC.

The rearrangement joins TRBV28 to TRBJ2-3, with TRBD2 identical over 7 bases. Per the germline V gene, CDR1 is MDHEN and CDR2 is SYDVKM. Trimming at V came to 7 bases and at J to 1 base, leaving 8 bases not matched to a gene. The CDR3 consists of 15 residues. CDR3 loop: CASTGGSVGTDTQYF. In DNA form, the CDR3 reads TGTGCCAGCACCGGGGGGTCGGTGGGCACAGATACGCAGTATTTT.

The rearrangement links TRBV5-5 to TRBJ2-1; D remains unclear. Germline V gene lookup returns CDR1 SGHKS and CDR2 YYEKEE (reference sequence). CDR3 length equals 11 residues. Trimming shortened V by 6 bases and J by 5 bases, and 6 bases separated the two germline ends. This CDR3 reads CASKLDNEQFF. CDR3 bases: TGTGCCAGCAAATTAGACAATGAGCAGTTCTTC.

V is TRBV6-5 and J is TRBJ1-2; D gene uncertain. Deletions cut 8 bases from V and 6 bases from J, with 13 bases between. This CDR3 region has 12 residues. Per germline, CDR1 MNHEY and CDR2 SVGAGI. CDR3 sequence (DNA): TGTGCCAGCGCCGACATCGGCAATGGCTACACCTTC. It encodes CASADIGNGYTF.

CDR3 nucleotides: TGTGCCAGCAGCCTGGGACAGGGGAGTGAAAAACTGTTTTTT. This codes for CASSLGQGSEKLFF. The chain joins TRBV6-5 to TRBJ1-4, with 10 nucleotides matching TRBD1. J gave up 7 bases and V 6 bases, and 5 bases lay outside the gene matches. Germline values: CDR1 MNHEY, CDR2 SVGAGI. The CDR3 totals 14 residues.

This clone was seen more than once but under ten times. The chain combines TRBV10-3 with TRBJ2-1; a possible D gene is TRBD2 (6 bases). The CDR3 has 15 residues. In germline, CDR1 is ENHRY, CDR2 SYGVKD. V shed 0 bases and J shed 4 bases, with 10 bases lying between them. This chain's CDR3 is CAISESGGVYNEQFF. CDR3 bases: TGTGCCATCAGTGAGTCTGGCGGGGTTTACAATGAGCAGTTCTTC.